This T cell receptor (beta chain) was found in a study of T cells in localized non-small cell lung cancer. Overall study findings and caveats: With higher T cell density in blood came longer overall survival. Uninvolved adjacent lung, not tumor, had the highest T cell clonality. There were a median around 59 of the top 100 tumor clones appearing in adjacent lung. A single tumor region was sequenced, leaving heterogeneity possible.

Germline-derived CDR1 and CDR2 are MDHEN and SYDVKM. V was pared by 4 bases and J by 8 bases, with 18 bases between. The CDR3 has 15 residues. Generated by immunoSEQ multiplex PCR, the TCRdb table keeps only in-frame clones and is missing some. The sample has 2,500 or so clones; about 24% are singletons. This clone has just a few counts. Its antigen is as yet unknown. This chain links TRBV28 with TRBJ2-1, with D maybe TRBD1 (6 bases). Material: lung tumor tissue, obtained before any cancer treatment. This TCR was sampled from a woman aged 35 to 75 with stage II squamous cell lung carcinoma. The CDR3 region is CASSSPGEIVDEQFF. CDR3 nucleotides: TGTGCCAGCAGTTCCCCAGGGGAGATTGTGGATGAGCAGTTCTTC.